Following are 13 T cell receptor beta chains from one sample sequenced in a study. Treg sorting used a CD4+CD25+CD127-/low gate. TCRdb re-called the 5' RACE reads through MiXCR, storing one row per CDR3 protein. The table includes around 55,000 distinct CDR3 sequences, 20% to 25% detected once. Source material: tumor-infiltrating Tregs sorted from the breast tumor. Source of these receptors: a female donor with breast cancer.

The rearrangement joins TRBV20-1 to TRBJ2-7; TRBD2 matches 12 bases. The CDR3 totals 14 residues. After removal of 5 bases from V and 5 bases from J, the junction contained 7 bases not matched to a gene. The germline V gene encodes CDR1 DFQATT and CDR2 SNEGSKA (reference sequence). This chain's CDR3 is CSALRTSGNHEQYF. The CDR3, as DNA: TGCAGTGCTCTCAGGACTAGCGGGAATCACGAGCAGTACTTC.

This clonotype was recorded many times. The V and J genes are TRBV20-1 and TRBJ1-2; no definite D call. The CDR3 is 14 amino acids. Looked up from germline, CDR1 is DFQATT and CDR2 is SNEGSKA (reference sequence). Deletions cut 0 bases from V and 1 base from J, with 9 bases between. CDR3 nucleotides: TGCAGTGCTAGAGAAAGCTCCATTAACTATGGCTACACCTTC. It yields the protein CSARESSINYGYTF.

This chain uses TRBV20-1 with TRBJ1-1; D gene uncertain. Germline-derived CDR1 and CDR2 are DFQATT and SNEGSKA (reference sequence). V lost 5 bases and J lost 4, with 11 bases in between. The CDR3 extends over 12 amino acids. CDR3 coding DNA: TGCAGTGCTCCCGATCGGGGCACTGAAGCTTTCTTT. Residues: CSAPDRGTEAFF.

This chain links TRBV20-1 with TRBJ2-3; TRBD2 matches 8 bases. The V segment lost 5 bases and the J segment 0 bases; nucleotides outside the gene matches: 4. This CDR3 has 14 amino acids. Germline CDR1 and CDR2: DFQATT and SNEGSKA (reference sequence). CDR3: CSARASGSTDTQYF. CDR3 nucleotide sequence: TGCAGTGCTCGGGCTAGCGGGAGCACAGATACGCAGTATTTT.

The chain recombines TRBV5-1 with TRBJ2-7; D may match TRBD1 or TRBD2 (5 bases each). Germline values: CDR1 SGHRS, CDR2 YFSETQ. This CDR3 is 14 amino acids long. Trimming stripped 3 bases from V and 3 bases from J, with 13 bases between. The CDR3 sequence: CASSYGQGVYEQYF. The CDR3 bases are TGCGCCAGCAGCTACGGGCAGGGAGTCTACGAGCAGTACTTC.

V and J are TRBV2 and TRBJ1-4, with TRBD1 matching over 11 bases. Germline-derived CDR1 and CDR2 are SNHLY and FYNNEI. CDR3 size: 17 residues. V gave up 6 bases and J gave up 5 bases; unmatched junction bases: 11. For the CDR3, the DNA is TGTGCCAGCAGGAGGGTTGGACAGGGGGCAGGAAATGAAAAACTGTTTTTT. This sequence encodes CASRRVGQGAGNEKLFF.

The V and J genes are TRBV24-1 and TRBJ2-3; TRBD2 might be the D (6 bases). This CDR3 has 16 amino acids. In germline, CDR1 is KGHDR, CDR2 SFDVKD. V lost 0 bases to trimming and J lost 2 bases, with 11 bases between them. The CDR3 here is CATSDLRAGITDTQYF. The CDR3 nucleotides read TGTGCCACCAGTGATTTGCGAGCGGGCATCACAGATACGCAGTATTTT.

On this clonotype: This may come from a read error, since a much larger clone is one base off. The chain employs TRBV9 and TRBJ2-5; a possible D gene is TRBD1 (6 bases). Germline V gene sequence: CDR1 SGDLS, CDR2 YYNGEE. The CDR3 is 16 residues long. The V end was cut by 3 bases, the J end by 4 bases, with 19 bases between. The CDR3 sequence is CASSAAVGARGETQYF. CDR3 in DNA: TGTGCCAGCAGCGCAGCGGTGGGGGCTCGGGGAGAGACCCAGTACTTC. The variable domain in full, with the rest retrieved from reference TRBV9 and TRBJ2-5, is DSGVTQTPKHLITATGQRVTLRCSPRSGDLSVYWYQQSLDQGLQFLIQYYNGEERAKGNILERFSAQQFPDLHSELNLSSLELGDSALYFCASSAAVGARGETQYFGPGTRLLVL.

This chain links TRBV9 with TRBJ2-7; D is possibly TRBD1 (6 bases). The V and J ends lost 6 bases and 2 bases respectively, with 12 bases between them. Germline V gene lookup returns CDR1 SGDLS and CDR2 YYNGEE. This CDR3 has 13 amino acids. The CDR3 is CASINGDTYEQYF. The CDR3 bases are TGTGCCAGCATTAATGGGGACACCTACGAGCAGTACTTC.

With regard to this clonotype: Sequence at one end of the junction differs from germline and may be a read error. This chain uses TRBV27 with TRBJ2-1, with D unclear. From germline, CDR1 is MNHEY and CDR2 SMNVEV (reference sequence). CDR3 length: 14 amino acids. The CDR3 nucleotides read TGTACCAGCAGTGTCCTCGAGGATTACAATGAGCAGTTCTTC. This codes for CTSSVLEDYNEQFF.

This chain uses TRBV7-9 with TRBJ1-6, with 8 bases aligning to TRBD1. V lost 5 bases and J lost 8; bases outside the gene matches: 5. This CDR3 is built from 14 residues. From germline, CDR1 is SEHNR and CDR2 FQNEAQ (reference sequence). CDR3 region: CASSTGQGYSPLHF. The CDR3 nucleotides are TGTGCCAGCAGCACCGGACAGGGTTATTCACCCCTCCACTTT.

This clonotype has only a few counts. The chain is built from TRBV6-6 and TRBJ1-1, with no clear D. Germline CDR1 is MNHNY and CDR2 is SVGAGI (reference sequence). Trimming left V 2 bases short and J 2 bases short, with 6 bases between. The CDR3 loop spans 13 amino acids. CDR3 nucleotide sequence: TGTGCCAGCAGTTACGGATTTAACACTGAAGCTTTCTTT. As protein: CASSYGFNTEAFF.

This clonotype was seen a handful of times. The rearrangement uses TRBV7-3 and TRBJ2-5; 11 nucleotides align to TRBD1. CDR3 length: 13 amino acids. Per germline, CDR1 SGHTA and CDR2 FQGTGA. With 5 bases clipped from V and 5 bases from J, the junction kept 1 base outside the gene matches. The CDR3, as DNA: TGTGCCAGCAGCCGGGACAGGGGGGAGACCCAGTACTTC. It yields the protein CASSRDRGETQYF.